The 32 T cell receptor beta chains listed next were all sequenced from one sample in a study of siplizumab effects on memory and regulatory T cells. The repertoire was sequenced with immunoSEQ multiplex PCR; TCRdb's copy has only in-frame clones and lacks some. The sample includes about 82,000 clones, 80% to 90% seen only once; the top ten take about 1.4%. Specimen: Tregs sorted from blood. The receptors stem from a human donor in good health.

The CDR3 loop is CASTKGGGSLNEKLFF. For the CDR3, the DNA is TGTGCCAGCACTAAAGGGGGGGGCAGCCTTAATGAAAAACTGTTTTTT. The chain has TRBV6-6 and TRBJ1-4; D perhaps matches TRBD1 (6 bases). The CDR3 has 16 amino acids. Trimming left V 7 bases short and J 4 bases short, with 19 bases between. Looked up from germline, CDR1 is MNHNY and CDR2 is SVGAGI (reference sequence).

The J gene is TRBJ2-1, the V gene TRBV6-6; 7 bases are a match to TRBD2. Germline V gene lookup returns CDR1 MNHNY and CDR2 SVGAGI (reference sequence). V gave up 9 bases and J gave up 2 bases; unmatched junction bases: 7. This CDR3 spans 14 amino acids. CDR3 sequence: CASSSGVAYNEQFF. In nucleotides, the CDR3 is TGTGCCAGTTCGAGCGGGGTCGCCTACAATGAGCAGTTCTTC.

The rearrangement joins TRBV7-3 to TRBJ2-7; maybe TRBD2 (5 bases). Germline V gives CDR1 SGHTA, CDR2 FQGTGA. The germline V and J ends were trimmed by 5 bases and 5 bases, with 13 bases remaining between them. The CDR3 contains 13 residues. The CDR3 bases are TGTGCCAGCAGCCGAGATCTTAGCGACGAGCAGTACTTC. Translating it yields CASSRDLSDEQYF.

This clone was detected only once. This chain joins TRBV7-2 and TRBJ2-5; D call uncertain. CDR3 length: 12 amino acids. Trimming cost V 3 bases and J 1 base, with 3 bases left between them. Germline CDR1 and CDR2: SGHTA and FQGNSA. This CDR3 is CASSFAQETQYF. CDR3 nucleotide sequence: TGTGCCAGCAGCTTTGCCCAAGAGACCCAGTACTTC.

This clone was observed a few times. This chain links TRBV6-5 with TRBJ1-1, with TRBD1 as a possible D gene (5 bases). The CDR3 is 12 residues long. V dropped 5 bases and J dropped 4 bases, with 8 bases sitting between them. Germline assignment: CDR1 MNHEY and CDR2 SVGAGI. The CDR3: CASSGGTTEAFF. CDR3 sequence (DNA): TGTGCCAGCAGTGGCGGGACCACTGAAGCTTTCTTT.

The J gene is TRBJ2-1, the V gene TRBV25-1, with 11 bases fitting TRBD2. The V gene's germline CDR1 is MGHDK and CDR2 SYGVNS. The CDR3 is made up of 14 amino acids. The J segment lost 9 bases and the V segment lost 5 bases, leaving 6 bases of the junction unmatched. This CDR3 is CASSYSGGAPEQFF. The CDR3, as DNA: TGTGCCAGCAGTTATAGCGGGGGGGCACCTGAGCAGTTCTTC.

CDR3 amino acids: CASSLSQGLRGYTF. The DNA of the CDR3 is TGTGCCAGCAGCTTATCGCAAGGGTTGAGGGGCTACACCTTC. This chain connects TRBV7-8 to TRBJ1-2; D is unclear. Trimming took 2 bases from V and 8 from J, leaving 15 bases between them. The CDR3 is 14 amino acids. Germline lookup yields CDR1 SGHVS and CDR2 FQNEAQ. Supplemented by reference TRBV7-8 and TRBJ1-2, the full variable domain reads GAGVSQSPRYKVAKRGQDVALRCDPISGHVSLFWYQQALGQGPEFLTYFQNEAQLDKSGLPSDRFFAERPEGSVSTLKIQRTQQEDSAVYLCASSLSQGLRGYTFGSGTRLTVV.

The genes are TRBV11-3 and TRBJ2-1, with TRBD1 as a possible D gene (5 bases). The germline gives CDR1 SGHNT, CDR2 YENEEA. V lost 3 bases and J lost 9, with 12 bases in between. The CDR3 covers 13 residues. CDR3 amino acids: CASSFSGRGEQFF. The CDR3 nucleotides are TGTGCCAGCAGCTTTTCAGGGCGCGGTGAGCAGTTCTTC.

CDR3 loop: CASSLGLRGGTADTQYF. The CDR3 DNA follows: TGTGCCAGCAGCCTCGGGTTGCGGGGGGGCACGGCAGATACGCAGTATTTT. The chain combines TRBV7-3 with TRBJ2-3; 9 nucleotides match TRBD2. V lost 5 bases to trimming and J lost 4 bases; unmatched junction nucleotides: 13. The CDR3 is 17 amino acids. CDR1 and CDR2 from the germline V gene are SGHTA and FQGTGA. The full variable domain, completed using reference TRBV7-3 and TRBJ2-3, is GAGVSQTPSNKVTEKGKYVELRCDPISGHTALYWYRQSLGQGPEFLIYFQGTGAADDSGLPNDRFFAVRPEGSVSTLKIQRTERGDSAVYLCASSLGLRGGTADTQYFGPGTRLTVL.

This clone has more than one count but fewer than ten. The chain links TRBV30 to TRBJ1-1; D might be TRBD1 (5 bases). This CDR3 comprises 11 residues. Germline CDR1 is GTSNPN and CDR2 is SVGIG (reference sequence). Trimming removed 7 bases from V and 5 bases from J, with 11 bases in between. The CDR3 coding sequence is TGTGCCTCAGGGAGATCTACTGAAGCTTTCTTT. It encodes CASGRSTEAFF.

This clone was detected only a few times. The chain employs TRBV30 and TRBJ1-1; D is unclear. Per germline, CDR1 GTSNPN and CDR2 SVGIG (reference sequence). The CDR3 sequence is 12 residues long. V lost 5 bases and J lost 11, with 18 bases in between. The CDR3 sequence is CAWSTVLKDAFF. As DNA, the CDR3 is TGTGCCTGGTCCACGGTCCTGAAAGACGCTTTCTTT.

Here the CDR3 reads CASSYGHLNTEAFF. CDR3 coding DNA: TGCGCCAGCAGCTACGGACACCTGAACACTGAAGCTTTCTTT. J is TRBJ1-1 and V is TRBV5-1, with D perhaps matching TRBD1 (5 bases). Germline V gene lookup returns CDR1 SGHRS and CDR2 YFSETQ. The CDR3 extends over 14 amino acids. Trimming removed 3 bases at V and 0 bases at J, with 9 bases between.

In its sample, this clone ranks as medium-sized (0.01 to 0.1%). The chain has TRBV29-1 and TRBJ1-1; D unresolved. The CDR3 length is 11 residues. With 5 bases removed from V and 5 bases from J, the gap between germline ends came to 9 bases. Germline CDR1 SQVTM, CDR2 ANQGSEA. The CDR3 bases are TGCAGCGTTCGGGAAGGGACTGAAGCTTTCTTT. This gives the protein CSVREGTEAFF.

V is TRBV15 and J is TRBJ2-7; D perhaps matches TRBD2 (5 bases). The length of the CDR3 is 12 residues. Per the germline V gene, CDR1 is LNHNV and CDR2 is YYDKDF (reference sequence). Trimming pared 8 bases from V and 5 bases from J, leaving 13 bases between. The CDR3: CATGLGENEQYF. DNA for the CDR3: TGTGCCACCGGGCTCGGGGAGAACGAGCAGTACTTC.

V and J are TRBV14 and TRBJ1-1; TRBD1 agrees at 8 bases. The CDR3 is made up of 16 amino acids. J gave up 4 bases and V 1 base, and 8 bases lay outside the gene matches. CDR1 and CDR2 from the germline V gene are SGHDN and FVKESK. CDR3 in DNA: TGTGCCAGCAGCCAAGCTGCCAGGGGGCTAGGCACTGAAGCTTTCTTT. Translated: CASSQAARGLGTEAFF.

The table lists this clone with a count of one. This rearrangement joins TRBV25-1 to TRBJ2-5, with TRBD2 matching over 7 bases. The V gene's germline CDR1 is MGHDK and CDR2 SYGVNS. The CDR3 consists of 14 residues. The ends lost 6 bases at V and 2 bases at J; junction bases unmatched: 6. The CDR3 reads CASRTSRSQETQYF. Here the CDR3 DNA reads TGTGCCAGCAGGACTAGCCGAAGTCAAGAGACCCAGTACTTC. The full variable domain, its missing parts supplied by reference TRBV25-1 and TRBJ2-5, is EADIYQTPRYLVIGTGKKITLECSQTMGHDKMYWYQQDPGMELHLIHYSYGVNSTEKGDLSSESTVSRIRTEHFPLTLESARPSHTSQYLCASRTSRSQETQYFGPGTRLLVL.

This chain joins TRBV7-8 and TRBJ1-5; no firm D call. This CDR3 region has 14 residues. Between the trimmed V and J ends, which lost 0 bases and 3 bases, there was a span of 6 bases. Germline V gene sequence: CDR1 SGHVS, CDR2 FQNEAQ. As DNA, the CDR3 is TGTGCCAGCAGCTTAGCACAGCACAATCAGCCCCAGCATTTT. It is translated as CASSLAQHNQPQHF. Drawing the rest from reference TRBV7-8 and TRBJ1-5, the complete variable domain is GAGVSQSPRYKVAKRGQDVALRCDPISGHVSLFWYQQALGQGPEFLTYFQNEAQLDKSGLPSDRFFAERPEGSVSTLKIQRTQQEDSAVYLCASSLAQHNQPQHFGDGTRLSIL.

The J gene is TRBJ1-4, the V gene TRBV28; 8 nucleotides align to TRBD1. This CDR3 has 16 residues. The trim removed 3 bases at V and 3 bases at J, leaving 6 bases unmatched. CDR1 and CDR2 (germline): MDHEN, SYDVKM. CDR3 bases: TGTGCCAGCAGTTTCGAGACAGGGGTGGCTAATGAAAAACTGTTTTTT. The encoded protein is CASSFETGVANEKLFF.

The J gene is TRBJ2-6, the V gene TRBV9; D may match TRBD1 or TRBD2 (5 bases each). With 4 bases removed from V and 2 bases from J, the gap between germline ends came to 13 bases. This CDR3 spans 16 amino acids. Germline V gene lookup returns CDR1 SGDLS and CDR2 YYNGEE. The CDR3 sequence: CASSPPPGPGANVLTF. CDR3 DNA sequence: TGTGCCAGCAGCCCCCCCCCGGGGCCTGGGGCCAACGTCCTGACTTTC.

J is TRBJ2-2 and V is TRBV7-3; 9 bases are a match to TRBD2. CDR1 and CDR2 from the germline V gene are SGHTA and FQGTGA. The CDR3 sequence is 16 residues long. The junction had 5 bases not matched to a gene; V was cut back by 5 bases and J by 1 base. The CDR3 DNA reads TGTGCCAGCAGCCCTCGACTAGCGGTGAACACCGGGGAGCTGTTTTTT. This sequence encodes CASSPRLAVNTGELFF.

The CDR3 nucleotides are TGTGCCAGCAGCTTAGGGGACAGGGAAGGGGATACGCAGTATTTT. This translates into CASSLGDREGDTQYF. The V gene is TRBV7-2, the J gene TRBJ2-3; 9 nucleotides line up with TRBD1. V gave up 1 base and J gave up 6 bases; unmatched junction bases: 5. The CDR3 runs 15 residues. Germline CDR1 reads SGHTA; CDR2 reads FQGNSA.

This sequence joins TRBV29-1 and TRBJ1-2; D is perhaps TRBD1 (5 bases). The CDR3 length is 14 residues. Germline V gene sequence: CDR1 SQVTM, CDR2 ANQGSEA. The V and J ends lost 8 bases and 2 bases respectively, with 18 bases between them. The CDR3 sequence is CSPPSSAGNYGYTF. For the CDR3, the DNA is TGCAGCCCCCCGTCTTCGGCAGGGAACTATGGCTACACCTTC.

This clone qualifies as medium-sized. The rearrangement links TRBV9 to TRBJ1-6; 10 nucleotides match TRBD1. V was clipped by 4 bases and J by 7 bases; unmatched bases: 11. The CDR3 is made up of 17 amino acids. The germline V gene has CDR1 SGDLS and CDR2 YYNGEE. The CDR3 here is CASSLRTGGLGNSPLHF. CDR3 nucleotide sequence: TGTGCCAGCAGCCTTCGGACAGGGGGGCTAGGAAATTCACCCCTCCACTTT.

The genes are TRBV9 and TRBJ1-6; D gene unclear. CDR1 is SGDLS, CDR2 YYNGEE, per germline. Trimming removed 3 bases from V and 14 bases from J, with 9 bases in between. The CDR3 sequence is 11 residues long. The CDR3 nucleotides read TGTGCCAGCAGCGCCGGTGGCTCCCTCCACTTT. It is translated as CASSAGGSLHF.

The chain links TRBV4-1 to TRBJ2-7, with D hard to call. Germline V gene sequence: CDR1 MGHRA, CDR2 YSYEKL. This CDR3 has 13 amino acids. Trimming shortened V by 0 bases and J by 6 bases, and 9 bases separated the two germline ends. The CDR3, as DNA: TGCGCCAGCAGCCAAGATGGAAGGTTCGAGCAGTACTTC. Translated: CASSQDGRFEQYF.

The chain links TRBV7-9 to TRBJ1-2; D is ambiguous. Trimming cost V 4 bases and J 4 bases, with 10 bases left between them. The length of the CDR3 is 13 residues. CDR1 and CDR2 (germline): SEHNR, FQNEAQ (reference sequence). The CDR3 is CASSSQDLYGYTF. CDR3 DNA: TGTGCCAGCAGCTCGCAGGACCTCTATGGCTACACCTTC.

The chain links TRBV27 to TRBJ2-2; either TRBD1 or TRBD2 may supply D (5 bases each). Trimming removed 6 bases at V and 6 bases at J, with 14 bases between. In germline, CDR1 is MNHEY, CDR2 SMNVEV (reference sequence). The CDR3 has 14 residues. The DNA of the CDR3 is TGTGCCAGCAGCCTAAGCCGGGGCCCCGGGGAGCTGTTTTTT. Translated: CASSLSRGPGELFF.

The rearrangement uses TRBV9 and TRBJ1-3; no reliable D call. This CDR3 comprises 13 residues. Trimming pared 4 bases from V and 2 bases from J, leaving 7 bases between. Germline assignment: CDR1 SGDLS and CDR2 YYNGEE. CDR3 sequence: CASSKETGNTIYF. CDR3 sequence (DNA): TGTGCCAGCAGCAAGGAGACTGGAAACACCATATATTTT.

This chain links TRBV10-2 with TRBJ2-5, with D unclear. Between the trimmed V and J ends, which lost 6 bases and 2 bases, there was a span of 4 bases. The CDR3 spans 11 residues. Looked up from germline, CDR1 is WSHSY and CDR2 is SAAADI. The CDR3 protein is CASSPQETQYF. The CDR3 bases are TGCGCCAGCAGCCCACAAGAGACCCAGTACTTC.

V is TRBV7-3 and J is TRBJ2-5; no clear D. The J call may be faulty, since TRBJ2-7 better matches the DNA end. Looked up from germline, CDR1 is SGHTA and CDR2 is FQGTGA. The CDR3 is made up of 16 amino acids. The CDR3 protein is CASSLGNLAGGYEQYF. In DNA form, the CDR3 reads TGTGCCAGCAGCTTAGGAAACCTTGCCGGCGGTTACGAGCAGTACTTC.

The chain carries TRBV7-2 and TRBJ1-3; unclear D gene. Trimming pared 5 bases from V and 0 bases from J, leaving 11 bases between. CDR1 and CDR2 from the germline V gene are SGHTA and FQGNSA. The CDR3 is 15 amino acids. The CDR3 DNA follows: TGTGCCAGCAGCCATACTTGGACCTCTGGAAACACCATATATTTT. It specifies CASSHTWTSGNTIYF. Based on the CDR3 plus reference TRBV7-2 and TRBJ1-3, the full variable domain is GAGVSQSPSNKVTEKGKDVELRCDPISGHTALYWYRQSLGQGLEFLIYFQGNSAPDKSGLPSDRFSAERTGGSVSTLTIQRTQQEDSAVYLCASSHTWTSGNTIYFGEGSWLTVV.

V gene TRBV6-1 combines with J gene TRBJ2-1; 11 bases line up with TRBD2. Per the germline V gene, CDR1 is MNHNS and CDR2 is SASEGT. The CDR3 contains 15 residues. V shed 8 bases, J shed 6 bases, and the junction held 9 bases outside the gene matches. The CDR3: CASRSGGAGTNEQFF. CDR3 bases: TGTGCCAGCCGTAGCGGGGGGGCCGGAACCAATGAGCAGTTCTTC.